This TCR beta chain was captured in a study of cytomegalovirus exposure and HLA in healthy donors. Background on the study: Roughly 92 million unique TCRs, all from HLA-typed donors, were included in an early release of the data.

Worth noting for this clone: Its antigen is not known.

Study-wide results and limits: Beyond CMV serostatus, there was no information to go on about immune exposure. Accurate HLA-A and HLA-B prediction from TCR beta sequences was reported for most subjects. Later on, analysis showed that most CMV-associated TCR beta chains appeared to be HLA-restricted.

With 60 Vbeta and 13 Jbeta primers, the PCR was carried out. TCRdb's copy holds only in-frame clones and misses some; the assay was immunoSEQ multiplex PCR. This sample's table reports around 200,000 clones. This CDR3 spans 11 amino acids. V was trimmed by 3 bases and J by 6 bases, leaving 4 bases between them. The V gene's germline CDR1 is MGHDK and CDR2 SYGVNS. The origin of this receptor is a girl aged 2 to 10 in good health and CMV-seropositive. Specimen: PBMCs. The chain couples TRBV25-1 to TRBJ2-3; D not certain. The CDR3, as DNA: TGTGCCAGCAGTGATCTCGATACGCAGTATTTT. It specifies CASSDLDTQYF.